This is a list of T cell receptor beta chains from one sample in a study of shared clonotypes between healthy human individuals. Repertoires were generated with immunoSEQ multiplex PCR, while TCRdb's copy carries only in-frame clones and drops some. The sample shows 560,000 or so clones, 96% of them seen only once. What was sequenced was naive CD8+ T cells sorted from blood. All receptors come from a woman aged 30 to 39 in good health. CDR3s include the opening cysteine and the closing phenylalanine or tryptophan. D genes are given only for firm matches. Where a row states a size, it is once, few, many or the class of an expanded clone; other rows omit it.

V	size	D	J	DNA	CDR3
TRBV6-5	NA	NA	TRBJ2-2	TGTGCCAGCAGTAAGACTTGGACCGGGGAGCTGTTTTTT	CASSKTWTGELFF
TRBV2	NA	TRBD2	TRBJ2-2	TGTGCCAGCAGTGAATTGCTAGCGGGAGTCCCCGGGGAGCTGTTTTTT	CASSELLAGVPGELFF
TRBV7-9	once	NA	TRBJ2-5	TGTGCCAGCAGCTCCGTGGAGGGTCCCCGAGAGACCCAGTACTTC	CASSSVEGPRETQYF
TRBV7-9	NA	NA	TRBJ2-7	TGTGCCAGCAGCTTAGCGGTGGACGAGCAGTACTTC	CASSLAVDEQYF
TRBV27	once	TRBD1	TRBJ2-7	TGTGCCAGCAGTTCGACAGGGACCTCCTACGAGCAGTACTTC	CASSSTGTSYEQYF
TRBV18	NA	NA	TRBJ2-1	TGTGCCAGCTCACCCGCGAAGGGCCAGGGCTACAATGAGCAGTTCTTC	CASSPAKGQGYNEQFF
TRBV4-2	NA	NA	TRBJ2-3	TGTGCCAGCAGCCCGATCGGGGACCGAAGCACAGATACGCAGTATTTT	CASSPIGDRSTDTQYF
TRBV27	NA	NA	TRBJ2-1	TGTGCCAGCAGTTTATCGTCGGGCAGCTCCTACAATGAGCAGTTCTTC	CASSLSSGSSYNEQFF
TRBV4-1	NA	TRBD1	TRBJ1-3	TGCGCCAGCAGCCAAAGGCGTCGTGACAGGGCGAGTGGAAACACCATATATTTT	CASSQRRRDRASGNTIYF
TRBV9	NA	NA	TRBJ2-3	TGTGCCAGCAGCGTAGTGCAATCGGGGGTGGACACAGATACGCAGTATTTT	CASSVVQSGVDTDTQYF
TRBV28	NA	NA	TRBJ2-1	TGTGCCAGCAGCTCTAGCTACTCCTACAATGAGCAGTTCTTC	CASSSSYSYNEQFF
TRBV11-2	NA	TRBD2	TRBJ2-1	TGTGCCAGCAGCTTTCTGGCGGGGGGCTCCTACAATGAGCAGTTCTTC	CASSFLAGGSYNEQFF
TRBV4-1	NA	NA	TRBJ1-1	TGCGCCAGCAGCCAAGCTGATCAGGGCCCGGGGGCTGAAGCTTTCTTT	CASSQADQGPGAEAFF
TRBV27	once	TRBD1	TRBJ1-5	TGTGCCAGCAGTTTGACAGGGGGGAATCAGCCCCAGCATTTT	CASSLTGGNQPQHF
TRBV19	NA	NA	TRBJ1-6	TGTGCCAGTAGTGCGGGACTCGCGTCACCCCTCCACTTT	CASSAGLASPLHF
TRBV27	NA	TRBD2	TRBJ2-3	TGTGCCAGCAGTACTAGCGGGAGCACAGATACGCAGTATTTT	CASSTSGSTDTQYF
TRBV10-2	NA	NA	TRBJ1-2	TGCGCCAGCTGGGACACCTATGGCTACACCTTC	CASWDTYGYTF
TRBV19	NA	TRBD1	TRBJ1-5	TGTGCCAGTAGTATAGATCTGGGACAGGGTCTGGGCCAGCCCCAGCATTTT	CASSIDLGQGLGQPQHF
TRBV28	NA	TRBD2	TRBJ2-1	TGTGCCAGCAGTCCGCGGACTAGCGGCTCCTACAATGAGCAGTTCTTC	CASSPRTSGSYNEQFF
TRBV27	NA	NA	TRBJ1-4	TGTGCCAGCACCACGGGGCCTAATGAAAAACTGTTTTTT	CASTTGPNEKLFF
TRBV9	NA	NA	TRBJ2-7	TGTGCCAGCAGCGCCACAGACAGCTACGAGCAGTACTTC	CASSATDSYEQYF
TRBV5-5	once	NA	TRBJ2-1	TGTGCCAGCAGCTCAGGGCGGGCGGCTACTAATGAGCAGTTCTTC	CASSSGRAATNEQFF
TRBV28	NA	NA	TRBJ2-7	TGTGCCAGCAACGGCTTCGTGAGCTCCTACGAGCAGTACTTC	CASNGFVSSYEQYF
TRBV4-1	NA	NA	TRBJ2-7	TGCGCCAGCAGCCAGTTCTTGGCGGCGGAGCAGTACTTC	CASSQFLAAEQYF
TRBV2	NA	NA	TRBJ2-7	TGTGCCACCGACGGGGACGATTACGAGCAGTACTTC	CATDGDDYEQYF
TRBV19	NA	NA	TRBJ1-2	TGTGCCAGTAGCGGGGACGGCGGCTATGGCTACACCTTC	CASSGDGGYGYTF
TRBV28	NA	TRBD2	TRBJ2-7	TGTGCCAGCAGTTTCCCCTCACGGGAGGGCCGCTACGAGCAGTACTTC	CASSFPSREGRYEQYF